What follows describes a single TCR beta chain. The antigen remains undetermined. The V end was cut by 2 bases, the J end by 5 bases, with 9 bases between. Germline CDR1 is SGHAT and CDR2 is FQNNGV. There are 14 residues in the CDR3. Expressed TCRB transcripts were sequenced after all isolated RNA was converted to cDNA. Libraries were prepared by immunoSEQ multiplex PCR; TCRdb keeps only in-frame clonotypes and omits some of them. Counted here are about 270,000 clones, 14% occurring once; the ten biggest clones make up 0.017%. The sample belongs to a study of beta chain features in type 1 diabetes. Study-wide results and caveats: Significant though moderate, a shortening of TCRB CDR3s appeared in all four CD4+ subsets of Type 1 diabetes patients.

The sequenced sample was naive CD4+ T cells from blood. This sequence joins TRBV11-2 and TRBJ2-2; D is unresolved. The origin of this receptor is a man aged 25-40 years with type 1 diabetes. The CDR3 here is CASSLSFATGELFF. The CDR3 region has the DNA TGTGCCAGCAGCTTATCTTTCGCGACCGGGGAGCTGTTTTTT.